The rows below give T cell receptor beta chains drawn from one sample of a study of human T cells and chemical hapten exposure. TCRdb reanalysed the RACE reads using MiXCR and keeps one entry per CDR3 protein. The sample yields under 120,000 distinct CDR3 sequences, 11% seen once. Specimen: whole blood, collected in connection with sensitization to the hapten diphenylcyclopropenone (DPC). These receptors originate from a woman aged 40 to 55 with alopecia areata. Some clones in this sample may be carry-over from other donors' samples. Each CDR3 is given with its conserved first and last residue. Fields, in order: D gene, J gene, V gene, clone size, CDR3 protein, CDR3 DNA. D genes are given only for firm matches. Rows give clone size only sometimes, using once, few, many, or a class for an expanded clone.

d_gene: TRBD2; j_gene: TRBJ2-1; v_gene: TRBV3-1; abundance: few; CDR3aa: CASSQGYSGGRPFF; CDR3nt: TGTGCCAGCAGCCAAGGTTATAGCGGGGGCCGACCGTTCTTC
d_gene: .; j_gene: TRBJ1-2; v_gene: TRBV7-2; abundance: .; CDR3aa: CASSIAQGRDYGYTF; CDR3nt: TGTGCCAGCAGCATAGCACAGGGTAGGGACTATGGCTACACCTTC
d_gene: TRBD1; j_gene: TRBJ1-1; v_gene: TRBV9; abundance: many; CDR3aa: CASSAQGAEAFF; CDR3nt: TGTGCCAGCAGCGCACAGGGGGCTGAAGCTTTCTTT
d_gene: TRBD1; j_gene: TRBJ2-4; v_gene: TRBV28; abundance: few; CDR3aa: CASSFYGTGRIAKNIQYF; CDR3nt: TGTGCCAGCAGTTTTTACGGGACAGGAAGAATAGCCAAAAACATTCAGTACTTC
d_gene: .; j_gene: TRBJ1-5; v_gene: TRBV7-2; abundance: few; CDR3aa: CASSLGGGQPQHF; CDR3nt: TGTGCCAGCAGCTTGGGGGGAGGTCAGCCCCAGCATTTT
d_gene: TRBD2; j_gene: TRBJ2-7; v_gene: TRBV7-2; abundance: .; CDR3aa: CASSRGTSGGASYEQYF; CDR3nt: TGTGCCAGCAGCCGGGGGACTAGCGGGGGAGCCTCCTACGAGCAGTACTTC
d_gene: .; j_gene: TRBJ1-1; v_gene: TRBV20-1; abundance: many; CDR3aa: CSATRTRLNTEAFF; CDR3nt: TGCAGTGCCACTCGGACGAGATTGAACACTGAAGCTTTCTTT
d_gene: .; j_gene: TRBJ2-5; v_gene: TRBV27; abundance: many; CDR3aa: CASSLLQQETQYF; CDR3nt: TGTGCCAGCAGTTTACTACAGCAAGAGACCCAGTACTTC
d_gene: .; j_gene: TRBJ2-1; v_gene: TRBV19; abundance: few; CDR3aa: CASSKGAREEQFF; CDR3nt: TGTGCCAGTAGTAAGGGCGCCAGGGAGGAGCAGTTCTTC
d_gene: TRBD2; j_gene: TRBJ2-5; v_gene: TRBV5-1; abundance: few; CDR3aa: CASSLGTRQETQYF; CDR3nt: TGCGCCAGCAGCCTAGGGACTAGACAAGAGACCCAGTACTTC
d_gene: .; j_gene: TRBJ2-5; v_gene: TRBV7-2; abundance: many; CDR3aa: CASSLAGGLGETQYF; CDR3nt: TGTGCCAGCAGCTTAGCGGGTGGGCTCGGGGAGACCCAGTACTTC
d_gene: TRBD2; j_gene: TRBJ2-2; v_gene: TRBV5-4; abundance: .; CDR3aa: CASSGGLAGIGELFF; CDR3nt: TGTGCCAGCAGCGGAGGACTAGCGGGGATCGGGGAGCTGTTTTTT
d_gene: .; j_gene: TRBJ2-7; v_gene: TRBV24-1; abundance: .; CDR3aa: CATSDHGGGKSYEQYF; CDR3nt: TGTGCCACCAGTGACCATGGAGGAGGGAAGTCCTACGAGCAGTACTTC
d_gene: .; j_gene: TRBJ2-2; v_gene: TRBV27; abundance: .; CDR3aa: CASSLREGRTGELFF; CDR3nt: TGTGCCAGCAGTTTACGTGAGGGCCGGACCGGGGAGCTGTTTTTT
d_gene: .; j_gene: TRBJ2-3; v_gene: TRBV20-1; abundance: many; CDR3aa: CSALQRVGAADTQYF; CDR3nt: TGCAGTGCCCTCCAGAGGGTAGGGGCGGCAGATACGCAGTATTTT
d_gene: TRBD1; j_gene: TRBJ1-6; v_gene: TRBV6-6; abundance: many; CDR3aa: CASSYGTGNSPLHF; CDR3nt: TGTGCCAGCAGTTACGGGACAGGGAATTCACCCCTCCACTTT
d_gene: .; j_gene: TRBJ2-1; v_gene: TRBV25-1; abundance: many; CDR3aa: CASSKSILVEQFF; CDR3nt: TGTGCCAGCAGTAAGTCTATATTGGTGGAGCAGTTCTTC
d_gene: .; j_gene: TRBJ2-1; v_gene: TRBV13; abundance: few; CDR3aa: CASSLGPSYNEQFF; CDR3nt: TGTGCCAGCAGCTTAGGCCCCTCCTACAATGAGCAGTTCTTC
d_gene: TRBD2; j_gene: TRBJ2-1; v_gene: TRBV28; abundance: many; CDR3aa: CASRPKLAGGWNEQFF; CDR3nt: TGTGCCAGCAGACCCAAACTAGCGGGAGGTTGGAATGAGCAGTTCTTC
d_gene: TRBD2; j_gene: TRBJ2-1; v_gene: TRBV4-3; abundance: few; CDR3aa: CASSLRLAGGPITYNEQFF; CDR3nt: TGCGCCAGCAGCCTTCGACTAGCGGGAGGGCCAATCACCTACAATGAGCAGTTCTTC
d_gene: .; j_gene: TRBJ2-5; v_gene: TRBV11-2; abundance: .; CDR3aa: CASSPLGASGSAQYF; CDR3nt: TGTGCCAGCAGCCCACTGGGGGCTAGCGGTTCGGCCCAGTACTTC
d_gene: .; j_gene: TRBJ1-1; v_gene: TRBV13; abundance: many; CDR3aa: CASTLPGVNTEAFF; CDR3nt: TGTGCCAGCACCCTACCTGGGGTGAACACTGAAGCTTTCTTT
d_gene: TRBD2; j_gene: TRBJ2-1; v_gene: TRBV10-3; abundance: few; CDR3aa: CAISGKGLASNEQFF; CDR3nt: TGTGCCATCAGTGGCAAGGGACTAGCGAGCAATGAGCAGTTCTTC
d_gene: .; j_gene: TRBJ1-2; v_gene: TRBV30; abundance: many; CDR3aa: CAWSVGGSSRNYGYTF; CDR3nt: TGTGCCTGGAGTGTAGGCGGTTCCTCACGTAACTATGGCTACACCTTC
d_gene: .; j_gene: TRBJ1-4; v_gene: TRBV4-1; abundance: many; CDR3aa: CASSQPIGPGEKLFF; CDR3nt: TGCGCCAGCAGCCAACCAATAGGGCCAGGCGAAAAACTGTTTTTT
d_gene: TRBD1; j_gene: TRBJ1-3; v_gene: TRBV3-1; abundance: few; CDR3aa: CASSHGQGSPYF; CDR3nt: TGTGCCAGCAGCCACGGACAGGGAAGTCCATATTTT
d_gene: TRBD2; j_gene: TRBJ2-5; v_gene: TRBV5-1; abundance: many; CDR3aa: CASSSKGAGLQETQYF; CDR3nt: TGCGCCAGCAGCTCGAAAGGAGCGGGACTCCAAGAGACCCAGTACTTC
d_gene: TRBD1; j_gene: TRBJ2-7; v_gene: TRBV12-5; abundance: few; CDR3aa: CASGLEIGQGSTYEQYF; CDR3nt: TGTGCTAGTGGTTTAGAGATAGGACAGGGGTCAACCTACGAGCAGTACTTC
d_gene: .; j_gene: TRBJ2-7; v_gene: TRBV29-1; abundance: few; CDR3aa: CSVAKGFTYEQYF; CDR3nt: TGCAGCGTTGCAAAGGGGTTTACGTACGAGCAGTACTTC
d_gene: .; j_gene: TRBJ2-5; v_gene: TRBV6-2/TRBV6-3; abundance: .; CDR3aa: CASSYSTRVAIRSETQYF; CDR3nt: TGTGCCAGCAGTTACTCGACCCGCGTAGCTATTCGCTCGGAGACCCAGTACTTC
d_gene: .; j_gene: TRBJ2-6; v_gene: TRBV4-3; abundance: .; CDR3aa: CASSPDGRSGANVLTF; CDR3nt: TGCGCCAGCAGCCCCGACGGACGCTCTGGGGCCAACGTCCTGACTTTC
d_gene: .; j_gene: TRBJ2-2; v_gene: TRBV20-1; abundance: .; CDR3aa: CSARAPGLKNTGELFF; CDR3nt: TGCAGTGCTAGAGCCCCCGGCCTAAAGAACACCGGGGAGCTGTTTTTT
d_gene: TRBD2; j_gene: TRBJ2-2; v_gene: TRBV6-5; abundance: many; CDR3aa: CASSRPIAGGELFF; CDR3nt: TGTGCCAGCAGCCGCCCCATAGCGGGCGGGGAGCTGTTTTTT
d_gene: .; j_gene: TRBJ2-7; v_gene: TRBV6-5; abundance: few; CDR3aa: CASLPWQGGFNEQYF; CDR3nt: TGTGCCAGTCTTCCCTGGCAGGGTGGTTTTAACGAGCAGTACTTC
d_gene: TRBD2; j_gene: TRBJ2-1; v_gene: TRBV4-2; abundance: many; CDR3aa: CASSQDGTSGYNEQFF; CDR3nt: TGTGCCAGCAGCCAAGATGGGACTAGCGGCTACAATGAGCAGTTCTTC
d_gene: .; j_gene: TRBJ2-1; v_gene: TRBV7-8; abundance: many; CDR3aa: CASSLVLGDEQFF; CDR3nt: TGTGCCAGCAGCTTAGTTCTGGGGGATGAGCAGTTCTTC
d_gene: .; j_gene: TRBJ2-4; v_gene: TRBV7-2; abundance: few; CDR3aa: CASSLNSLAKNIQYF; CDR3nt: TGTGCCAGCAGCTTAAACTCCCTAGCCAAAAACATTCAGTACTTC
d_gene: .; j_gene: TRBJ1-5; v_gene: TRBV6-2/TRBV6-3; abundance: few; CDR3aa: CASSFSGHDQPQHF; CDR3nt: TGTGCCAGCAGTTTTTCGGGACACGATCAGCCCCAGCATTTT
d_gene: TRBD2; j_gene: TRBJ2-1; v_gene: TRBV4-1; abundance: few; CDR3aa: CASSQARGLAGDEQFF; CDR3nt: TGCGCCAGCAGCCAAGCCAGGGGACTAGCGGGAGATGAGCAGTTCTTC
d_gene: .; j_gene: TRBJ1-2; v_gene: TRBV29-1; abundance: many; CDR3aa: CSVEDVTRGGYYGYTF; CDR3nt: TGCAGCGTTGAAGATGTAACGCGCGGGGGATACTATGGCTACACCTTC
d_gene: TRBD2; j_gene: TRBJ2-7; v_gene: TRBV20-1; abundance: many; CDR3aa: CSAPGRGGTSGNEQYF; CDR3nt: TGCAGTGCCCCCGGCAGGGGGGGTACTAGCGGGAACGAGCAGTACTTC
d_gene: .; j_gene: TRBJ1-6; v_gene: TRBV12-3/TRBV12-4; abundance: .; CDR3aa: CASSPRRDSPLHF; CDR3nt: TGTGCCAGCAGTCCCCGTCGCGATTCACCCCTCCACTTT
d_gene: .; j_gene: TRBJ1-5; v_gene: TRBV28; abundance: .; CDR3aa: CASSFIRNQPQHF; CDR3nt: TGTGCCAGCAGTTTTATACGGAATCAGCCCCAGCATTTT
d_gene: .; j_gene: TRBJ1-1; v_gene: TRBV29-1; abundance: many; CDR3aa: CSVVSLNTEAFF; CDR3nt: TGCAGCGTTGTCAGTTTGAACACTGAAGCTTTCTTT
d_gene: TRBD2; j_gene: TRBJ2-3; v_gene: TRBV19; abundance: .; CDR3aa: CASIGLAGAEDTQYF; CDR3nt: TGTGCCAGTATCGGACTAGCGGGGGCAGAAGATACGCAGTATTTT